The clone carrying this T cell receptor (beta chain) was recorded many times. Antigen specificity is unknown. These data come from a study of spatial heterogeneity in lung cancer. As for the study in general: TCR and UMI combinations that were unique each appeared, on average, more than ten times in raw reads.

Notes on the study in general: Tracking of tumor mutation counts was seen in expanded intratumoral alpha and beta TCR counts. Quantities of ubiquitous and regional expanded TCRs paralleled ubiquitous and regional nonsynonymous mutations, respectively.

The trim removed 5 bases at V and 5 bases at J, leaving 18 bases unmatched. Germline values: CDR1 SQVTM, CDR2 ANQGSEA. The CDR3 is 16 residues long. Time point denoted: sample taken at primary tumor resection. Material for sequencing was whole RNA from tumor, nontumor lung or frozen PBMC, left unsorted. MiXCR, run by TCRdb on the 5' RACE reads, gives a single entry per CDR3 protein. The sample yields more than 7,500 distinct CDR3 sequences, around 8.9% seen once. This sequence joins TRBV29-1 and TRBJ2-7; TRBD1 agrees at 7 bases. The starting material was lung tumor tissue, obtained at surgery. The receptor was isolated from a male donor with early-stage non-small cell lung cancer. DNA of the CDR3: TGCAGCGTTACTACGCACTTACAGGGGTTCAGGGACGAGCAGTACTTC. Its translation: CSVTTHLQGFRDEQYF.